This note documents a single TCR beta chain sequence. The length of the CDR3 is 16 residues. With 2 bases clipped from V and 8 bases from J, the junction kept 5 bases outside the gene matches. CDR1 is SGHNT and CDR2 is YENEEA in the germline V gene. The sample belongs to a study of blood T cell repertoires in COVID-19. Study background: Sites across the United States, Italy and Spain contributed samples from acute and convalescent COVID-19. T cells, B-cell-depleted T cells, or PBMCs provided the cDNA or gDNA that served as material.

Authors' analysis steps: Reference gene primer amplification yielded estimated nucleated cell counts. Assay: immunoSEQ multiplex PCR; the TCRdb copy retains only in-frame clones and omits some. From that table come the V and J calls and clone size; the DNA was used to work out D and trimming. The table shows 250,000 or so clones, with roughly 80% occurring only once. The source of this sequence is an elderly man with acute or convalescent COVID-19. The chain is built from TRBV11-3 and TRBJ2-1, with 14 bases identical to TRBD2. Specimen: peripheral blood. For the CDR3, the DNA is TGTGCCAGCAGCTTAACAGGGACTAGCGGGAGTGATGAGCAGTTCTTC. This encodes CASSLTGTSGSDEQFF.